The clone carrying this T cell receptor (beta chain) was detected once. This entry belongs to a study of blood T cells in healthy people across ages. At the level of the study: About one barcoded beta molecule per two T cells came from capture by template switching.

Primed by a sample-barcoded 5' primer and a J-beta primer mix, a second PCR proceeded for about 6 to 11 cycles. TCRdb ran MiXCR on the 5' RACE reads and lists one entry per CDR3 protein. The sample includes 500,000 to 550,000 distinct CDR3 sequences, around 24% seen only once; the top ten take roughly 10%. CDR3 length equals 17 residues. V was trimmed by 3 bases and J by 4 bases, leaving 22 bases between them. Germline V gene lookup returns CDR1 DFQATT and CDR2 SNEGSKA (reference sequence). These data were likewise used in another study, on T cells of mothers and their children. As that study records: Donors comprised three healthy Caucasian mothers plus their six children. The data showed no persistent microchimeric T cell clones.

Input material: blood. The TCR originated in a boy aged 5-17 years in good health. V usage is TRBV20-1 and J usage is TRBJ1-5; possible D gene TRBD1, 6 bases. The CDR3 sequence: CSASESRSVQGNQPQHF. The CDR3 nucleotides read TGCAGTGCTAGTGAATCAAGGTCGGTCCAGGGGAATCAGCCCCAGCATTTT.